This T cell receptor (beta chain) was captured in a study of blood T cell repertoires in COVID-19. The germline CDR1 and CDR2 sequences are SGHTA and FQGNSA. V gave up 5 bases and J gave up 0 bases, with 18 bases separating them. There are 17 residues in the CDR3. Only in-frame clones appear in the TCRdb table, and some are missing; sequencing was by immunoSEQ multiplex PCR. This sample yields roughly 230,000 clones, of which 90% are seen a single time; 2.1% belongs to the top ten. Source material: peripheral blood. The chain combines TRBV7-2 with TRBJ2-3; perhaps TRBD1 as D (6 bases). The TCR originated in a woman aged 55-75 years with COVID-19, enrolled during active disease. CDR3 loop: CASSHPRDMSSTDTQYF. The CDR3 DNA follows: TGTGCCAGCAGCCACCCCCGGGACATGTCTAGCACAGATACGCAGTATTTT.